These T cell receptor beta chains were read from a single sample in a study of T cells in Graves' hyperthyroidism and ophthalmopathy. MiXCR was run by TCRdb on the multiplex PCR reads, yielding one entry per CDR3 protein. The table lists around 250,000 distinct CDR3 sequences, just over 14% of them singletons. Sequencing was done on a sample of blood. These receptors were obtained from a middle-aged woman with Graves' hyperthyroidism that later progressed to Graves' ophthalmopathy. The CDR3 runs from the conserved cysteine through the conserved F or W. The order of the fields is CDR3 length, D gene, J gene, V gene, clone size, CDR3 DNA, CDR3 protein. D genes are given only for firm matches. Some rows mark clone size as missing; the rest say once, few, many or name a class of expanded clone.

>13|NA|TRBJ2-1|TRBV15|many
TGTGCCACCAGCAGAGTACCTAGTCAGGCGCAGTTCTTC
CATSRVPSQAQFF
>16|NA|TRBJ1-1|TRBV6-1|many
TGTGCCAGCAGTGAGTTCTTCGTGGGGGCGACCACTGAAGCTTTCTTT
CASSEFFVGATTEAFF
>14|TRBD2|TRBJ2-7|TRBV28|few
TGTGCCAGCAGTTTGGCGGGGGTCTCCTACGAGCAGTACTTC
CASSLAGVSYEQYF
>18|TRBD1|TRBJ1-2|TRBV28|few
TGTGCCAGCAGTTTATTACCCCTGGGGACAGGGGAGGACTATGGCTACACCTTC
CASSLLPLGTGEDYGYTF
>16|TRBD1|TRBJ2-1|TRBV25-1|NA
TGTGCCAGCACCGAATGGGGACAGGACCCCTACAATGAGCAGTTCTTC
CASTEWGQDPYNEQFF
>16|NA|TRBJ1-1|TRBV19|many
TGTGCCAGTCACCGCCGGGGCTCGAAGGGAAACACTGAAGCTTTCTTT
CASHRRGSKGNTEAFF
>16|NA|TRBJ2-5|TRBV14|many
TGTGCCAGCAGCCAACGTCGTGCCTTGGGGCGGGAGACCCAGTACTTC
CASSQRRALGRETQYF
>15|NA|TRBJ1-4|TRBV13|many
TGTGCCAGCAGCTTAGGACGGCGGACTAATGAAAAACTGTTTTTT
CASSLGRRTNEKLFF
>16|NA|TRBJ2-5|TRBV28|NA
TGTGCCAGCAGTCCTATCGGAGGGGGGACCCAAGAGACCCAGTACTTC
CASSPIGGGTQETQYF
>15|TRBD2|TRBJ2-1|TRBV28|many
TGTGCCAGCAGCACTAGCGGGAAAGGGTACAATGAGCAGTTCTTC
CASSTSGKGYNEQFF